One and the same sample provided the 22 T cell receptor beta chains below, sequenced in a study of T cells of healthy individuals. Each CDR3 protein gets one entry after TCRdb re-called the 5' RACE reads with MiXCR. The sample shows more than 60,000 distinct CDR3 sequences, around 15% of them seen only once. Receptors were obtained from a human donor in good health.

This clonotype was observed at least ten times. The chain joins TRBV5-1 to TRBJ2-3; maybe TRBD1 (5 bases). Trimming shortened V by 1 base and J by 5 bases, and 11 bases separated the two germline ends. This CDR3 contains 14 residues. Germline values: CDR1 SGHRS, CDR2 YFSETQ. The CDR3 bases are TGCGCCAGCAGCTTGAATGGGGCCAAAGATACGCAGTATTTT. Its translation: CASSLNGAKDTQYF.

Regarding this clonotype: A much larger clone is a single base away; this may be a read error. This chain joins TRBV2 and TRBJ2-2, with 8 bases lining up with TRBD2. Germline assignment: CDR1 SNHLY and CDR2 FYNNEI. The CDR3 is 15 amino acids. The CDR3 sequence is CGSGGEAINTGELFF. CDR3 nucleotide sequence: TGTGGCAGCGGGGGCGAGGCCATAAACACCGGGGAGCTGTTTTTT. Full variable domain (rest looked up from reference TRBV2 and TRBJ2-2): EPEVTQTPSHQVTQMGQEVILRCVPISNHLYFYWYRQILGQKVEFLVSFYNNEISEKSEIFDDQFSVERPDGSNFTLKIRSTKLEDSAMYFCGSGGEAINTGELFFGEGSRLTVL.

The chain has TRBV7-9 and TRBJ1-1; D is ambiguous. CDR3 length: 14 amino acids. Germline values: CDR1 SEHNR, CDR2 FQNEAQ (reference sequence). Trimming took 5 bases from V and 1 from J, leaving 11 bases between them. This chain's CDR3 is CASSHLPANTEAFF. CDR3 coding DNA: TGTGCCAGCAGCCACCTACCAGCGAACACTGAAGCTTTCTTT.

This chain links TRBV29-1 with TRBJ2-1, with D unresolved. The V end was cut by 5 bases, the J end by 6 bases, with 5 bases between. Germline assignment: CDR1 SQVTM and CDR2 ANQGSEA. The CDR3 is 10 amino acids. Here the CDR3 DNA reads TGCAGCGTTAGGAGCAATGAGCAGTTCTTC. Its protein product is CSVRSNEQFF.

This clonotype showed up just a few times. The chain uses TRBV5-1 and TRBJ2-3; D is uncertain. Per the germline V gene, CDR1 is SGHRS and CDR2 is YFSETQ. The CDR3 spans 16 residues. Trimming removed 0 bases at V and 1 base at J, with 12 bases between. The CDR3 here is CASSLGARIGTDTQYF. Here the CDR3 DNA reads TGCGCCAGCAGCTTGGGGGCGCGGATTGGCACAGATACGCAGTATTTT.

The chain links TRBV9 to TRBJ2-4, with a weak D call TRBD2 (5 bases). This CDR3 region has 14 residues. CDR1 SGDLS and CDR2 YYNGEE come from the germline V gene. Trimming removed 4 bases at V and 0 bases at J, with 8 bases between. The CDR3 loop reads CASSQGLAKNIQYF. The CDR3 nucleotides are TGTGCCAGCAGCCAAGGACTAGCCAAAAACATTCAGTACTTC.

V is TRBV11-1 and J is TRBJ2-3; no clear D gene. Germline V gene data show CDR1 as SGHAT and CDR2 as FQDESV (reference sequence). The CDR3 runs to 13 residues. V was clipped by 5 bases and J by 6 bases, with 12 bases between them. The CDR3 region is CASSHHHSDTQYF. The CDR3 bases are TGTGCCAGCAGCCACCATCACTCGGATACGCAGTATTTT.

J is TRBJ2-5 and V is TRBV7-9, with D maybe TRBD2 (7 bases). This CDR3 has 16 amino acids. V was clipped by 5 bases and J by 7 bases, with 23 bases between them. Looked up from germline, CDR1 is SEHNR and CDR2 is FQNEAQ (reference sequence). The DNA of the CDR3 is TGTGCCAGCAGCGTAAACCAAGGGGGGGGCACTTGGACCCAGTACTTC. It translates to CASSVNQGGGTWTQYF.

This clonotype occurred many times. V and J are TRBV29-1 and TRBJ1-1; TRBD1 matches 8 bases. With 5 bases clipped from V and 1 base from J, the junction kept 6 bases outside the gene matches. Germline-derived CDR1 and CDR2 are SQVTM and ANQGSEA. This CDR3 has 14 residues. In DNA, the CDR3 is TGCAGCGTTAGGCAGGGGGCAAAGAACACTGAAGCTTTCTTT. It is translated as CSVRQGAKNTEAFF. Full variable domain (remainder filled in from reference TRBV29-1 and TRBJ1-1): SAVISQKPSRDICQRGTSLTIQCQVDSQVTMMFWYRQQPGQSLTLIATANQGSEATYESGFVIDKFPISRPNLTFSTLTVSNMSPEDSSIYLCSVRQGAKNTEAFFGQGTRLTVV.

The V call is TRBV11-2, the J call TRBJ2-3; TRBD2 is a possible D gene (6 bases). The V gene lost 3 bases and the J gene lost 0 bases, with 10 bases spanning the gap. Germline V gene lookup returns CDR1 SGHAT and CDR2 FQNNGV. This CDR3 comprises 15 residues. DNA of the CDR3: TGTGCCAGCAGCTTGGGGGACTTCAGCACAGATACGCAGTATTTT. This gives the protein CASSLGDFSTDTQYF. Supplemented by reference TRBV11-2 and TRBJ2-3, the full variable domain reads EAGVAQSPRYKIIEKRQSVAFWCNPISGHATLYWYQQILGQGPKLLIQFQNNGVVDDSQLPKDRFSAERLKGVDSTLKIQPAKLEDSAVYLCASSLGDFSTDTQYFGPGTRLTVL.

V is TRBV28 and J is TRBJ1-1; D gene ambiguous. Trimming stripped 7 bases from V and 7 bases from J, with 13 bases between. Looked up from germline, CDR1 is MDHEN and CDR2 is SYDVKM. The CDR3 runs 12 residues. The CDR3 coding sequence is TGTGCCAGCACCCAAGTCGGGGTTGAAGCTTTCTTT. This gives the protein CASTQVGVEAFF.

This clonotype has ten or more counts. The J gene is TRBJ2-1, the V gene TRBV7-2; 14 nucleotides line up with TRBD2. Germline trimming cut 8 bases from V and 10 bases from J; bases unmatched to any gene: 7. The CDR3 sequence is 14 residues long. In germline, CDR1 is SGHTA, CDR2 FQGNSA. The CDR3 loop reads CASHGLAGGGEQFF. DNA of the CDR3: TGTGCCAGCCACGGACTAGCGGGAGGTGGCGAGCAGTTCTTC.

This clonotype was found many times. The rearrangement joins TRBV29-1 to TRBJ2-1; weak D call: TRBD2 (6 bases). The length of the CDR3 is 13 residues. Germline V gene sequence: CDR1 SQVTM, CDR2 ANQGSEA. V was shortened by 3 bases and J by 7 bases, with 13 bases between the two germline ends. The CDR3 reads CSVEGRNKNEQFF. CDR3 DNA sequence: TGCAGCGTTGAGGGGAGGAATAAGAATGAGCAGTTCTTC.

This clonotype occurred many times. The chain is built from TRBV12-3 or TRBV12-4 and TRBJ1-1; no firm D call. V was trimmed by 5 bases and J by 5 bases, leaving 3 bases between them. CDR3 length: 10 residues. This CDR3 is CASSRTEAFF. The CDR3, as DNA: TGTGCCAGCAGTCGGACTGAAGCTTTCTTT.

This sequence joins TRBV18 and TRBJ1-1, with TRBD1 matching over 8 bases. The CDR3 loop spans 15 amino acids. V dropped 5 bases and J dropped 5; count of bases not matched to a gene: 10. Looked up from germline, CDR1 is KGHSH and CDR2 is LQKENI. In nucleotides, the CDR3 is TGTGCCAGCTCATCCCAGGGGGCGCGAGGTACTGAAGCTTTCTTT. It codes for CASSSQGARGTEAFF.

The V call is TRBV4-2, the J call TRBJ1-5; weak D call: TRBD1 (6 bases). The CDR3 extends over 15 amino acids. The ends were cut back, 0 bases at V and 5 bases at J, with 11 bases in the middle. Germline CDR1 is LGHNA and CDR2 is YNFKEQ. CDR3 region: CASSQDGRGYQPQHF. The CDR3 DNA sequence: TGTGCCAGCAGCCAAGATGGCAGGGGTTATCAGCCCCAGCATTTT.

This clonotype was counted at least ten times. The rearrangement joins TRBV5-1 to TRBJ2-7; possibly TRBD2 for D (6 bases). CDR1 is SGHRS, CDR2 YFSETQ, per germline. This CDR3 comprises 16 residues. Trimming removed 0 bases at V and 0 bases at J, with 13 bases between. CDR3 sequence: CASSLAWGVNSYEQYF. CDR3 DNA sequence: TGCGCCAGCAGCTTGGCCTGGGGGGTCAACTCCTACGAGCAGTACTTC.

This clonotype was found many times. This chain uses TRBV9 with TRBJ2-3; D possibly corresponds to TRBD2 (7 bases). Trimming took 6 bases from V and 5 from J, leaving 16 bases between them. The germline V gene encodes CDR1 SGDLS and CDR2 YYNGEE. This CDR3 has 14 amino acids. The CDR3 sequence is CASMGGGAEDTQYF. The CDR3 nucleotides read TGTGCCAGCATGGGAGGGGGGGCGGAAGATACGCAGTATTTT.

This clonotype was seen just once. This sequence joins TRBV7-2 and TRBJ2-3, with TRBD1 matching over 8 bases. CDR1 and CDR2 (germline): SGHTA, FQGNSA. Losses at the gene ends were 5 bases for V and 2 bases for J; bases not matched to a gene: 6. The CDR3 loop spans 15 amino acids. The CDR3 protein is CASSPRQGHTDTQYF. The CDR3 DNA is TGTGCCAGCAGCCCACGACAGGGGCACACAGATACGCAGTATTTT.

In its sample, this clonotype was seen once. The V and J genes are TRBV5-5 and TRBJ1-2, with D unresolved. V was cut by 0 bases and J by 2 bases, with 11 bases left in between. Germline CDR1 is SGHKS and CDR2 is YYEKEE (reference sequence). The CDR3 runs to 15 residues. This CDR3 reads CASSLAPTGNYGYTF. The CDR3 DNA is TGTGCCAGCAGCTTGGCGCCGACGGGCAACTATGGCTACACCTTC.

This clonotype has at least ten counts. The rearrangement joins TRBV4-1 to TRBJ2-2; D gene ambiguous. Germline V gives CDR1 MGHRA, CDR2 YSYEKL. The CDR3 extends over 12 amino acids. V lost 4 bases, J lost 8 bases, and 8 bases lay in between. The DNA for the CDR3 is TGCGCCAGCAGCCTAACTGGGGGGGAGCTGTTTTTT. Protein: CASSLTGGELFF.

This clonotype was counted a few times. The J gene is TRBJ2-5, the V gene TRBV20-1, with D maybe TRBD2 (5 bases). The V and J ends lost 0 bases and 4 bases respectively, with 6 bases between them. The CDR3 consists of 12 residues. The germline CDR1 and CDR2 sequences are DFQATT and SNEGSKA (reference sequence). CDR3 DNA sequence: TGCAGTGCTAGAGAACGGGGAGAGACCCAGTACTTC. This encodes CSARERGETQYF.